This passage covers 22 T cell receptor beta chains from one sample sequenced in a study of human T cells and chemical hapten exposure. TCRdb redid the calling of the 5' RACE reads with MiXCR, one entry per CDR3 protein. In the table there are tens of thousands of distinct CDR3 sequences, more than 7.5% of which are singletons. Extraction of total RNA was performed on unfractionated whole blood. The receptors shown here come from a male donor in good health.

This clonotype showed up many times. The rearrangement uses TRBV6-1 and TRBJ2-7, with TRBD1 matching 9 bases. The CDR3 is 14 amino acids. Germline loops: CDR1 MNHNS, CDR2 SASEGT. Trimming took 5 bases from V and 2 from J; bases not matched to a gene: 4. CDR3 sequence reads: CASSYGTGPYEQYF. The DNA for the CDR3 is TGTGCCAGCAGTTATGGGACAGGGCCCTACGAGCAGTACTTC.

This clonotype was recorded at least ten times. This chain connects TRBV5-1 to TRBJ1-6; D remains unclear. Between the trimmed V and J ends, which lost 1 base and 0 bases, there was a span of 8 bases. Germline values: CDR1 SGHRS, CDR2 YFSETQ. The CDR3 length is 16 residues. This CDR3 is CASSLRQNSYNSPLHF. In nucleotides, the CDR3 is TGCGCCAGCAGCTTGAGGCAGAACTCCTATAATTCACCCCTCCACTTT.

This clonotype was counted a few times. The chain combines TRBV7-2 with TRBJ2-3, with D hard to call. This CDR3 comprises 13 residues. Trimming removed 4 bases at V and 6 bases at J, with 11 bases between. Germline-derived CDR1 and CDR2 are SGHTA and FQGNSA. The CDR3 coding sequence is TGTGCCAGCAGCTACGTGGTCACGGATACGCAGTATTTT. Its translation is CASSYVVTDTQYF.

This clonotype was picked up a small number of times. The chain couples TRBV6-1 to TRBJ1-5; D ambiguous. Looked up from germline, CDR1 is MNHNS and CDR2 is SASEGT. V dropped 1 base and J dropped 7 bases, with 11 bases sitting between them. This CDR3 is 14 amino acids long. The CDR3 bases are TGTGCCAGCAGTGAAGTGGAGGTTGGCCAGCCCCAGCATTTT. It is translated as CASSEVEVGQPQHF.

This clonotype was counted only a few times. V usage is TRBV25-1 and J usage is TRBJ1-5; 7 nucleotides match TRBD1. The CDR3 loop spans 14 amino acids. V dropped 4 bases and J dropped 7; count of bases not matched to a gene: 7. CDR1 and CDR2 (germline): MGHDK, SYGVNS. The CDR3 loop reads CASSGQGDRQPQHF. The CDR3 bases are TGTGCCAGCAGTGGCCAGGGGGACCGGCAGCCCCAGCATTTT.

This clonotype was seen repeatedly, ten times or more. The chain combines TRBV29-1 with TRBJ1-1; 7 bases are shared with TRBD1. Germline V lookup: CDR1 SQVTM, CDR2 ANQGSEA. Trimming at V came to 4 bases and at J to 1 base, leaving 6 bases not matched to a gene. The CDR3 is made up of 14 amino acids. DNA for the CDR3: TGCAGCGTTGCTTGGACAGGCCAGAACACTGAAGCTTTCTTT. Protein sequence: CSVAWTGQNTEAFF.

The V and J genes are TRBV3-1 and TRBJ1-2; maybe TRBD1 (6 bases). V lost 4 bases, J lost 0 bases, and 12 bases lay in between. CDR3 length equals 15 residues. CDR1 and CDR2 (germline): LGHDT, YNNKEL (reference sequence). As DNA, the CDR3 is TGTGCCAGCAGCCCAGAACAGGGAACTAACTATGGCTACACCTTC. Amino acids: CASSPEQGTNYGYTF.

This clonotype appeared many times. V gene TRBV29-1 combines with J gene TRBJ2-1; tentative D call: TRBD2 (6 bases). The CDR3 consists of 15 residues. Trimming shortened V by 4 bases and J by 4 bases, and 17 bases separated the two germline ends. Germline lookup yields CDR1 SQVTM and CDR2 ANQGSEA. CDR3 sequence reads: CSVASSALVYNEQFF. The DNA of the CDR3 is TGCAGCGTTGCCTCTAGCGCCCTCGTTTACAATGAGCAGTTCTTC.

This clonotype was counted ten times or more. The chain has TRBV7-2 and TRBJ2-7; perhaps TRBD1 as D (5 bases). CDR3 size: 13 residues. Germline V gene data show CDR1 as SGHTA and CDR2 as FQGNSA. The germline V and J ends were trimmed by 8 bases and 1 base, with 12 bases remaining between them. The CDR3: CASSLTASYEQYF. CDR3 coding DNA: TGTGCCAGCTCCCTGACAGCATCCTACGAGCAGTACTTC.

This clonotype was seen a few times. V is TRBV18 and J is TRBJ2-3; D is possibly TRBD1 or TRBD2 (6 bases each). The CDR3 runs 15 residues. The V gene lost 1 base and the J gene lost 4 bases, with 12 bases spanning the gap. The germline V gene encodes CDR1 KGHSH and CDR2 LQKENI. CDR3 amino acids: CASSPLSGAADTQYF. CDR3 in DNA: TGTGCCAGCTCACCACTTTCGGGGGCCGCAGATACGCAGTATTTT.

This clonotype was detected many times. This sequence joins TRBV9 and TRBJ1-1, with 7 positions matching TRBD1. This CDR3 has 15 amino acids. With 0 bases clipped from V and 4 bases from J, the junction kept 6 bases outside the gene matches. Germline V gives CDR1 SGDLS, CDR2 YYNGEE. This CDR3 is CASSVGIGGGTEAFF. The DNA of the CDR3 is TGTGCCAGCAGCGTAGGGATAGGGGGCGGCACTGAAGCTTTCTTT.

The chain recombines TRBV29-1 with TRBJ2-3; no clear D gene. Germline CDR1 reads SQVTM; CDR2 reads ANQGSEA. CDR3 size: 14 residues. V lost 1 base to trimming and J lost 4 bases, with 12 bases between them. CDR3 sequence (DNA): TGCAGCGTTGAAGGAAGGCAGTCGTCAGATACGCAGTATTTT. Its protein product is CSVEGRQSSDTQYF.

This clonotype has a handful of counts. V usage is TRBV7-6 and J usage is TRBJ2-3; D is undetermined. Trimming removed 5 bases from V and 4 bases from J, with 7 bases in between. Germline V gene data show CDR1 as SGHVS and CDR2 as FNYEAQ. The CDR3 is 12 residues long. In DNA, the CDR3 is TGTGCCAGCAGCGCCCCATCAGATACGCAGTATTTT. Translation gives CASSAPSDTQYF.

This clonotype was detected only a few times. V usage is TRBV9 and J usage is TRBJ2-7, with D possibly being TRBD1 (6 bases). The CDR3 length is 14 residues. V gave up 3 bases and J gave up 2 bases, with 12 bases separating them. Looked up from germline, CDR1 is SGDLS and CDR2 is YYNGEE. Here the CDR3 reads CASSGRDIPYEQYF. The CDR3 region has the DNA TGTGCCAGCAGCGGACGGGACATTCCCTACGAGCAGTACTTC. Supplemented by reference TRBV9 and TRBJ2-7, the full variable domain reads DSGVTQTPKHLITATGQRVTLRCSPRSGDLSVYWYQQSLDQGLQFLIQYYNGEERAKGNILERFSAQQFPDLHSELNLSSLELGDSALYFCASSGRDIPYEQYFGPGTRLTVT.

This clonotype showed up just a few times. This rearrangement joins TRBV25-1 to TRBJ2-5; weak D call: TRBD2 (5 bases). Trimming cost V 4 bases and J 5 bases, with 17 bases left between them. The germline CDR1 and CDR2 sequences are MGHDK and SYGVNS. This CDR3 is 15 amino acids long. The CDR3 DNA follows: TGTGCCAGCAGTGGCCCCAGCGGTAGGAGGGAGACCCAGTACTTC. This gives the protein CASSGPSGRRETQYF.

This clonotype appeared a few times. This CDR3 is CASRGIKGGLLATEAFF. The CDR3 region has the DNA TGTGCCAGCAGGGGGATAAAGGGGGGGCTCTTGGCCACTGAAGCTTTCTTT. The chain combines TRBV6-6 with TRBJ1-1, with D tentatively TRBD1 (6 bases). Trimming took 6 bases from V and 4 from J, leaving 24 bases between them. CDR1 is MNHNY and CDR2 is SVGAGI in the germline V gene (reference sequence). The CDR3 is made up of 17 amino acids.

The chain is built from TRBV6-2 or TRBV6-3 and TRBJ2-7, with D possibly matching TRBD2 (5 bases). The CDR3 covers 14 residues. Between the trimmed V and J ends, which lost 5 bases and 3 bases, there was a span of 14 bases. In germline, CDR1 is MNHEY, CDR2 SVGEGT. The CDR3 nucleotides are TGTGCCAGCAGTCCCCCCCCGGGAAACTACGAGCAGTACTTC. Protein: CASSPPPGNYEQYF.

This clonotype was seen repeatedly, ten times or more. This chain links TRBV4-3 with TRBJ1-5; TRBD1 is a possible D gene (6 bases). In germline, CDR1 is LGHNA, CDR2 YSLEER. V lost 1 base to trimming and J lost 6 bases, with 7 bases between them. The length of the CDR3 is 13 residues. CDR3 sequence: CASSQVGGQPQHF. The CDR3 nucleotides read TGCGCCAGCAGCCAAGTAGGGGGTCAGCCCCAGCATTTT.

Many counts were recorded for this clonotype. The chain carries TRBV5-1 and TRBJ1-1; tentative D call: TRBD1 (6 bases). The V end lost 4 bases, the J end lost 1 base, and 11 bases lay between the germline ends. The CDR3 has 14 amino acids. The germline V gene encodes CDR1 SGHRS and CDR2 YFSETQ. CDR3: CASSLGHPNTEAFF. In nucleotides, the CDR3 is TGCGCCAGCAGCCTGGGACACCCGAACACTGAAGCTTTCTTT.

This clonotype was observed a few times. This chain joins TRBV6-1 and TRBJ1-6; 9 nucleotides line up with TRBD1. With 2 bases clipped from V and 5 bases from J, the junction kept 1 base outside the gene matches. The CDR3 contains 15 residues. Per germline, CDR1 MNHNS and CDR2 SASEGT. CDR3: CASSERTGDNSPLHF. The CDR3 DNA is TGTGCCAGCAGTGAACGGACAGGGGATAATTCACCCCTCCACTTT.

The rearrangement uses TRBV6-2 or TRBV6-3 and TRBJ2-1; D gene unclear. The CDR3 loop spans 12 amino acids. V was clipped by 5 bases and J by 7 bases, with 9 bases between them. Per germline, CDR1 MNHEY and CDR2 SVGEGT. CDR3: CASSNLRNEQFF. For the CDR3, the DNA is TGTGCCAGCAGTAACCTTCGAAATGAGCAGTTCTTC.

The chain combines TRBV7-2 with TRBJ2-3; a weak D match, TRBD1 (5 bases). CDR3 length: 17 residues. Deletions cut 3 bases from V and 0 bases from J, with 16 bases between. Germline V lookup: CDR1 SGHTA, CDR2 FQGNSA. The CDR3 region is CASSLGRETASTDTQYF. In nucleotides, the CDR3 is TGTGCCAGCAGCTTGGGGCGAGAGACAGCTAGCACAGATACGCAGTATTTT.